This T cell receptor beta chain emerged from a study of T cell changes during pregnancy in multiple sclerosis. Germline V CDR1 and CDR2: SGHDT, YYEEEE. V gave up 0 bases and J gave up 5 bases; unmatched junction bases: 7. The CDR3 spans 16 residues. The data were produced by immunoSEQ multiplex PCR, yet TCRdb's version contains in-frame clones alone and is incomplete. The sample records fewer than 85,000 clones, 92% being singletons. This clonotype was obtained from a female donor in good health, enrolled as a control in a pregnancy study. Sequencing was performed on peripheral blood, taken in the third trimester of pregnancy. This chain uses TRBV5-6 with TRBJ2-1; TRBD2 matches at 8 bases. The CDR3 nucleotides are TGTGCCAGCAGCTTGGTAGGGCGGGGGGACCACAATGAGCAGTTCTTC. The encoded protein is CASSLVGRGDHNEQFF. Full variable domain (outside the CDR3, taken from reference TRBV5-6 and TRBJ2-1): DAGVTQSPTHLIKTRGQQVTLRCSPKSGHDTVSWYQQALGQGPQFIFQYYEEEERQRGNFPDRFSGHQFPNYSSELNVNALLLGDSALYLCASSLVGRGDHNEQFFGPGTRLTVL.